A selection of T cell receptor beta chains follows, all from one sample in a study of long-term antiretroviral therapy in people with HIV. The data were produced by immunoSEQ multiplex PCR, yet TCRdb's version contains in-frame clones alone and is incomplete. This sample has roughly 20,000 clones, with around nine tenths found just once. The sequencing here drew on unsorted PBMCs, taken 0.5 years after starting antiretroviral therapy. The source of these receptors is a man aged 35-49 years with HIV. The CDR3 runs from the conserved cysteine through the conserved F or W. The D gene is left open where the match is weak. The size field is filled for only some rows; it gives once, few, many or a size class.

- | TRBJ1-1 | - | TRBV7-8 | CASSLSAINTEAFF | TGTGCCAGCAGCTTATCAGCCATAAACACTGAAGCTTTCTTT
- | TRBJ2-7 | once | TRBV18 | CASSPKGYEQYF | TGTGCCAGCTCACCAAAGGGTTACGAGCAGTACTTC
- | TRBJ2-2 | - | TRBV7-3 | CASSLMGDLTGELFF | TGTGCCAGCAGCTTAATGGGGGACCTCACCGGGGAGCTGTTTTTT
- | TRBJ2-3 | - | TRBV5-5 | CASSLPSAQGRTDTQYF | TGTGCCAGCAGCTTGCCCTCGGCGCAGGGACGAACAGATACGCAGTATTTT
TRBD1 | TRBJ1-5 | - | TRBV6-5 | CASSLGQAIQPQHF | TGTGCCAGCAGTTTGGGACAGGCAATTCAGCCCCAGCATTTT
TRBD1 | TRBJ1-1 | - | TRBV7-9 | CASSLDRGYMNTEAFF | TGTGCCAGCAGCTTAGACAGGGGGTATATGAACACTGAAGCTTTCTTT
TRBD1 | TRBJ2-7 | - | TRBV6-1 | CATGTAWEQYF | TGTGCCACGGGGACAGCCTGGGAGCAGTACTTC
- | TRBJ2-7 | - | TRBV2 | CASEGNYEQYF | TGTGCCAGCGAGGGGAACTACGAGCAGTACTTC
TRBD1 | TRBJ2-7 | - | TRBV27 | CASKTGGAEEQYF | TGTGCCAGCAAGACAGGGGGCGCGGAAGAGCAGTACTTC
TRBD1 | TRBJ2-3 | - | TRBV10-3 | CAIRQGPDTQYF | TGTGCCATTCGACAGGGCCCGGATACGCAGTATTTT
TRBD1 | TRBJ1-1 | - | TRBV11-2 | CASSLEGGDSRAFF | TGTGCCAGCAGCTTAGAAGGGGGGGACAGTCGTGCTTTCTTT
- | TRBJ1-1 | - | TRBV28 | CASSLGPANTEAFF | TGTGCCAGCAGTTTGGGACCGGCGAACACTGAAGCTTTCTTT
TRBD2 | TRBJ2-5 | few | TRBV5-1 | CASSLGGGETQYF | TGCGCCAGCAGCTTGGGCGGGGGGGAGACCCAGTACTTC
- | TRBJ2-3 | - | TRBV7-9 | CASGIQGIAGDTQYF | TGTGCCAGCGGGATACAGGGAATAGCAGGAGATACGCAGTATTTT
TRBD2 | TRBJ2-2 | - | TRBV11-2 | CASSRRGTGELFF | TGTGCCAGCAGCCGGCGGGGGACCGGGGAGCTGTTTTTT
- | TRBJ1-2 | - | TRBV27 | CASGEALYYGYTF | TGTGCCAGCGGGGAGGCCCTGTACTATGGCTACACCTTC
TRBD1 | TRBJ2-7 | once | TRBV6-5 | CASSYSGQGSYEQYF | TGTGCCAGCAGTTACTCGGGACAGGGCTCCTACGAGCAGTACTTC
- | TRBJ1-1 | - | TRBV18 | CASSPRDINEAFF | TGTGCCAGCTCACCACGGGACATCAATGAAGCTTTCTTT
TRBD1 | TRBJ2-7 | - | TRBV6-1 | CASSERGRGRDEQYF | TGTGCCAGCAGCGAAAGAGGCAGGGGGCGGGACGAGCAGTACTTC
- | TRBJ2-7 | - | TRBV6-1 | CASSEQGGNYEQYF | TGTGCCAGCAGCGAACAGGGGGGGAACTACGAGCAGTACTTC
- | TRBJ1-2 | - | TRBV27 | CASSLLATDYGYTF | TGTGCCAGCAGTTTGTTAGCGACAGATTATGGCTACACCTTC
- | TRBJ2-7 | few | TRBV5-1 | CASSLGREYEQYF | TGCGCCAGCAGCTTGGGTAGGGAATACGAGCAGTACTTC
- | TRBJ2-2 | - | TRBV9 | CASSVFGDWPGELFF | TGTGCCAGCAGCGTCTTTGGGGATTGGCCCGGGGAGCTGTTTTTT
TRBD2 | TRBJ2-7 | - | TRBV7-9 | CASSLIQSSGLLYEQYF | TGTGCCAGCAGCTTAATTCAGTCTAGCGGGTTACTCTACGAGCAGTACTTC
- | TRBJ2-2 | - | TRBV18 | CASSLEQVDGELFF | TGTGCCAGCTCACTGGAGCAGGTGGACGGGGAGCTGTTTTTT
- | TRBJ2-1 | - | TRBV5-1 | CASSPGLRSMARNEQFF | TGCGCCAGCAGCCCGGGACTTCGATCCATGGCGCGCAATGAGCAGTTCTTC
TRBD2 | TRBJ2-2 | - | TRBV6-5 | CATRLATGELFF | TGTGCCACCCGACTAGCAACCGGGGAGCTGTTTTTT
- | TRBJ2-1 | - | TRBV7-2 | CASSFLSEQFF | TGTGCCAGCAGCTTTCTGAGTGAGCAGTTCTTC
- | TRBJ2-1 | - | TRBV6-6 | CASSYGGASNEQFF | TGTGCCAGCAGTTACGGTGGTGCGTCTAATGAGCAGTTCTTC
- | TRBJ2-1 | once | TRBV18 | CASSLGGSNEQFF | TGTGCCAGCTCACTGGGGGGTAGCAATGAGCAGTTCTTC
- | TRBJ2-5 | - | TRBV5-4 | CASSLGLQETQYF | TGTGCCAGCAGCTTGGGACTCCAAGAGACCCAGTACTTC
- | TRBJ1-2 | - | TRBV13 | CASSLGSGSDYGYTF | TGTGCCAGCAGCTTGGGCTCAGGGTCCGACTATGGCTACACCTTC
- | TRBJ2-1 | - | TRBV9 | CASSILGSILDNEQFF | TGTGCCAGCAGCATCTTAGGGTCGATCTTGGACAATGAGCAGTTCTTC
TRBD2 | TRBJ2-3 | few | TRBV9 | CARSPSGATDTQYF | TGTGCCAGATCCCCCAGCGGGGCCACAGATACGCAGTATTTT